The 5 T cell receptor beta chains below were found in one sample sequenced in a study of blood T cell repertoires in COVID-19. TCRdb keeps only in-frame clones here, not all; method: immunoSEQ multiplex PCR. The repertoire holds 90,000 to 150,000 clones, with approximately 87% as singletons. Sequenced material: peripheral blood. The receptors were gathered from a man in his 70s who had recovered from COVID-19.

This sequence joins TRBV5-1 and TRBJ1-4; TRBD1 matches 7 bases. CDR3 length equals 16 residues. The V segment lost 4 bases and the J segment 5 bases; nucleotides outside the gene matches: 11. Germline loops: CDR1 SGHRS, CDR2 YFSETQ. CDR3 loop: CASSGGTVPRNEKLFF. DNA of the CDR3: TGCGCCAGCAGCGGCGGGACAGTCCCGAGGAATGAAAAACTGTTTTTT.

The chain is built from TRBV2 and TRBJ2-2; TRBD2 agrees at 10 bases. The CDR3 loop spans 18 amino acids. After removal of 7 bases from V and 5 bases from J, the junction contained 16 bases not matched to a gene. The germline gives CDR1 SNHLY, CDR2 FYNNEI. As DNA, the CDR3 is TGTGCCAGCACCCTTAATGCCCTAGCGGGAGTATCGACCGGGGAGCTGTTTTTT. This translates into CASTLNALAGVSTGELFF.

The CDR3 DNA sequence: TGTGCCAGCAGGAGGGGAGCTAATGAAAAACTGTTTTTT. It translates to CASRRGANEKLFF. The chain links TRBV19 to TRBJ1-4, with D possibly being TRBD1 (5 bases). Germline CDR1 is LNHDA and CDR2 is SQIVND (reference sequence). This CDR3 contains 13 residues. V shed 9 bases and J shed 3 bases, with 11 bases lying between them.

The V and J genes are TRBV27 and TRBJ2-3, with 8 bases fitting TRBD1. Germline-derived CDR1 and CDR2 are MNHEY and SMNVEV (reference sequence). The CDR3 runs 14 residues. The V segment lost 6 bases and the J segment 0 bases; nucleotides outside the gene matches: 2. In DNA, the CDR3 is TGTGCCAGCAGGGACAGGGACAGCACAGATACGCAGTATTTT. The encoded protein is CASRDRDSTDTQYF.

The CDR3 DNA follows: TGTGCCAGTAGTATTAGCGGGAACAACTACAATGAGCAGTTCTTC. It yields the protein CASSISGNNYNEQFF. The genes are TRBV19 and TRBJ2-1; TRBD2 aligns across 8 bases. This CDR3 contains 15 residues. Germline V CDR1 and CDR2: LNHDA, SQIVND (reference sequence). The trim removed 3 bases at V and 3 bases at J, leaving 4 bases unmatched. The full variable domain, rest sourced from reference TRBV19 and TRBJ2-1, is DGGITQSPKYLFRKEGQNVTLSCEQNLNHDAMYWYRQDPGQGLRLIYYSQIVNDFQKGDIAEGYSVSREKKESFPLTVTSAQKNPTAFYLCASSISGNNYNEQFFGPGTRLTVL.